Listed below are T cell receptor beta chains from one sample, sequenced in a study of blood T cells in healthy people across ages. A single record per CDR3 protein comes from TCRdb applying MiXCR to the 5' RACE reads. The data hold 650,000 to 800,000 distinct CDR3 sequences, with around 52% observed a single time. Sample: blood. Source of these receptors: a woman of 80 years or more in good health. Each CDR3 is given without its conserved first and last residue.

j_gene	v_gene	CDR3aa
TRBJ2-6	TRBV7-3	ASSLSPGRGSGANVLT
TRBJ1-2	TRBV2	ASGYAPGGYT
TRBJ2-1	TRBV11-2	ASRIPWGPGGNEQF
TRBJ2-7	TRBV20-1	SAREGLGTYEQY
TRBJ2-3	TRBV12-3/TRBV12-4	ASSTTSGVDTQY
TRBJ2-1	TRBV27	ASRKGLGLDNEQF
TRBJ2-7	TRBV13	ASSSPHPQGAYEQY
TRBJ2-1	TRBV6-5	ASSYGPMIRDRGRNEPF
TRBJ2-7	TRBV6-5	ASRSVGRYEQY
TRBJ1-2	TRBV27	ASSFSGTANIGYT
TRBJ2-7	TRBV20-1	SARPGLASDEQY
TRBJ1-1	TRBV5-1	ASSLIRGGTEAF
TRBJ2-1	TRBV4-2	ASSRGGASNEQF
TRBJ1-2	TRBV25-1	ASARQGGYGYT